These 30 T cell receptor beta chains came from one sample sequenced in a study of shared clonotypes between healthy human individuals. Naive CD8 cells lacked CD45RO, underwent positive selection for CCR7 and left out terminally differentiated effector memory CD45RA+ cells. Only in-frame clones appear in the TCRdb table, and some are missing; sequencing was by immunoSEQ multiplex PCR. Of a few million clones listed, around 93% were seen once; the top ten hold approximately 1.7%. Sequencing was done on a sample of naive CD8+ T cells from PBMCs. These receptors were obtained from a man aged 18 to 29 in good health. Some clones in this sample may be carry-over from other donors' samples.

The J gene is TRBJ2-5, the V gene TRBV9; TRBD1 matches 7 bases. The CDR3 is made up of 15 amino acids. The V gene end was trimmed by 4 bases and the J gene end by 1 base; junction bases not matched to a gene: 7. Germline-derived CDR1 and CDR2 are SGDLS and YYNGEE. The CDR3, as DNA: TGTGCCAGCAGCACCCCGGGACAGCCCCAAGAGACCCAGTACTTC. Amino acids: CASSTPGQPQETQYF.

As regards this clone: This sample includes further DNA sequences coding for the same CDR3. V and J are TRBV11-2 and TRBJ2-7; D ambiguous. The CDR3 is 13 residues long. Germline V gene lookup returns CDR1 SGHAT and CDR2 FQNNGV. Trimming took 1 base from V and 0 from J, leaving 4 bases between them. Here the CDR3 reads CASSLGGSYEQYF. As DNA, the CDR3 is TGTGCCAGCAGCTTAGGGGGCTCCTACGAGCAGTACTTC.

CDR3 loop: CASSQGIQGGYTDTQYF. The CDR3 coding sequence is TGTGCCAGCAGCCAAGGGATCCAGGGGGGATACACAGATACGCAGTATTTT. The chain combines TRBV4-2 with TRBJ2-3; weak D call: TRBD1 (7 bases). V was shortened by 1 base and J by 2 bases, with 16 bases between the two germline ends. The CDR3 has 17 amino acids. Per germline, CDR1 LGHNA and CDR2 YNFKEQ.

The chain links TRBV25-1 to TRBJ2-5, with D tentatively TRBD2 (6 bases). This CDR3 comprises 14 residues. The V gene lost 4 bases and the J gene lost 5 bases, with 14 bases spanning the gap. The germline V gene has CDR1 MGHDK and CDR2 SYGVNS. The CDR3 region is CASSGPGGRETQYF. The CDR3 DNA reads as TGTGCCAGCAGTGGCCCCGGGGGTCGGGAGACCCAGTACTTC.

The chain couples TRBV10-3 to TRBJ2-4; 12 bases are shared with TRBD1. This CDR3 region has 16 residues. The germline V gene has CDR1 ENHRY and CDR2 SYGVKD. Trimming took 6 bases from V and 4 from J; bases not matched to a gene: 7. The CDR3 loop reads CAISHGDRGPKNIQYF. DNA of the CDR3: TGTGCCATCAGCCACGGGGACAGGGGGCCAAAAAACATTCAGTACTTC.

The chain joins TRBV9 to TRBJ2-1; TRBD2 matches 15 bases. Unmatched junction bases numbered 0, after V lost 2 bases and J lost 9 bases. The germline CDR1 and CDR2 sequences are SGDLS and YYNGEE. The length of the CDR3 is 14 residues. The CDR3 region is CASSVGLAGGEQFF. The DNA for the CDR3 is TGTGCCAGCAGCGTGGGACTAGCGGGAGGTGAGCAGTTCTTC.

The gene calls are TRBV4-2 and TRBJ2-4, with 9 nucleotides matching TRBD2. This CDR3 has 17 residues. Losses at the gene ends were 2 bases for V and 2 bases for J; bases not matched to a gene: 7. Germline-derived CDR1 and CDR2 are LGHNA and YNFKEQ. The CDR3 coding sequence is TGTGCCAGCAGCCAAAAACTAGCGGGCCAGCCCAAAAACATTCAGTACTTC. Amino acid sequence: CASSQKLAGQPKNIQYF.

In DNA, the CDR3 is TGCGCCAGCAGCTTGGATTGGGGGTACGCCTACGAGCAGTACTTC. It codes for CASSLDWGYAYEQYF. The chain couples TRBV5-1 to TRBJ2-5, with D possibly being TRBD1 or TRBD2 (5 bases each). TRBJ2-7 explains the end of the DNA better; the J call may be wrong. The CDR3 length is 15 residues. Germline V CDR1 and CDR2: SGHRS, YFSETQ.

The gene calls are TRBV27 and TRBJ2-1, with D perhaps matching TRBD1 or TRBD2 (5 bases each). This CDR3 has 16 amino acids. Germline values: CDR1 MNHEY, CDR2 SMNVEV (reference sequence). Trimming removed 6 bases from V and 4 bases from J, with 19 bases in between. The CDR3 sequence is CASSPSVGESYNEQFF. In DNA form, the CDR3 reads TGTGCCAGCAGCCCCTCAGTGGGGGAATCTTACAATGAGCAGTTCTTC.

The chain carries TRBV7-9 and TRBJ2-7; 11 bases line up with TRBD1. V dropped 4 bases and J dropped 3; count of bases not matched to a gene: 5. CDR3 length: 15 amino acids. CDR1 is SEHNR and CDR2 is FQNEAQ in the germline V gene (reference sequence). This CDR3 is CASSSRDRGIYEQYF. CDR3 DNA sequence: TGTGCCAGCAGCTCACGGGACAGGGGGATCTACGAGCAGTACTTC.

In this sample, this clone turned up once. This chain connects TRBV6-1 to TRBJ2-7; 9 nucleotides align to TRBD2. The V gene's germline CDR1 is MNHNS and CDR2 SASEGT. Trimming cost V 6 bases and J 4 bases; bases outside gene matches: 10. The CDR3 covers 15 residues. CDR3 nucleotide sequence: TGTGCCAGCAGCGGGCGGACTAGCGCGGCTTACGAGCAGTACTTC. As protein: CASSGRTSAAYEQYF.

The chain uses TRBV5-1 and TRBJ1-2, with TRBD1 matching over 10 bases. V gave up 4 bases and J gave up 8 bases; unmatched junction bases: 11. Germline values: CDR1 SGHRS, CDR2 YFSETQ. The CDR3 is 15 amino acids. CDR3 sequence reads: CASSETGTGDGGYTF. CDR3 in DNA: TGCGCCAGCAGCGAGACCGGGACAGGGGATGGGGGCTACACCTTC. The whole variable domain, filled in from reference TRBV5-1 and TRBJ1-2, reads KAGVTQTPRYLIKTRGQQVTLSCSPISGHRSVSWYQQTPGQGLQFLFEYFSETQRNKGNFPGRFSGRQFSNSRSEMNVSTLELGDSALYLCASSETGTGDGGYTFGSGTRLTVV.

The gene calls are TRBV30 and TRBJ2-7; 9 nucleotides agree with TRBD2. J was trimmed by 2 bases and V by 3 bases; bases with no gene match: 20. Germline V lookup: CDR1 GTSNPN, CDR2 SVGIG (reference sequence). The CDR3 covers 19 residues. CDR3 sequence reads: CAWREGCSSGERHTYEQYF. For the CDR3, the DNA is TGTGCCTGGAGGGAAGGGTGTTCTAGCGGGGAACGTCATACCTACGAGCAGTACTTC.

This clone was detected only once. The V and J genes are TRBV21-1 and TRBJ2-1; the D call in the table, TRBD2, was not verified against the DNA. TRBV21-1 corresponds to a pseudogene. The CDR3 has 16 residues. CDR3 bases: TGTGCCAGCAGCAAAGCCGAGCGTTCCTCCTACAATGAGCAGTTCTTC. It translates to CASSKAERSSYNEQFF.

The V call is TRBV21-1, the J call TRBJ1-3; TRBD1, the D gene given by the table, was not confirmed from the DNA. TRBV21-1 is designated a pseudogene. The CDR3 spans 19 residues. The CDR3 bases are TGTGCCAGCGACGGCTCGGAGGGGGCAAGGGGAACATTGACAAACACCATATATTTT. Its translation is CASDGSEGARGTLTNTIYF.

The chain is built from TRBV5-1 and TRBJ2-7; 9 positions agree with TRBD1. This CDR3 comprises 13 residues. Germline lookup yields CDR1 SGHRS and CDR2 YFSETQ. Trimming took 3 bases from V and 6 from J; bases not matched to a gene: 4. CDR3 DNA sequence: TGCGCCAGCAGCTCCGGGACAGGGTTCGAGCAGTACTTC. Translation gives CASSSGTGFEQYF.

This clone was observed a single time. The V gene is TRBV1, the J gene TRBJ2-7; TRBD2, the table's D call, was not compared with the DNA. TRBV1 is deemed a pseudogene. The CDR3 loop spans 16 amino acids. CDR3: CTSSQETSGSSYEQYF. CDR3 coding DNA: TGCACCAGCAGCCAAGAGACTAGCGGGAGCTCCTACGAGCAGTACTTC.

The chain recombines TRBV4-1 with TRBJ2-7; 8 bases line up with TRBD1. Germline CDR1 is MGHRA and CDR2 is YSYEKL. Unmatched junction bases numbered 18, after V lost 3 bases and J lost 2 bases. The CDR3 has 19 amino acids. The CDR3 loop reads CASSHRRKDNRGTTYEQYF. CDR3 sequence (DNA): TGCGCCAGCAGCCATAGACGTAAAGATAACAGGGGGACAACCTACGAGCAGTACTTC.

The chain has TRBV9 and TRBJ1-2; D gene ambiguous. There are 19 residues in the CDR3. Trimming took 3 bases from V and 3 from J, leaving 27 bases between them. Germline values: CDR1 SGDLS, CDR2 YYNGEE. For the CDR3, the DNA is TGTGCCAGCAGCGCCCGAGCTGGGAGAGGGCCCACCGTCGACTATGGCTACACCTTC. Protein product: CASSARAGRGPTVDYGYTF.

Note on this clone: The same CDR3 arises from other DNA sequences in this sample as well. The rearrangement links TRBV27 to TRBJ2-7; 10 bases are shared with TRBD1. CDR1 is MNHEY and CDR2 is SMNVEV in the germline V gene (reference sequence). The J segment lost 6 bases and the V segment lost 5 bases, leaving 4 bases of the junction unmatched. There are 13 residues in the CDR3. The CDR3 DNA reads as TGTGCCAGCAGTCCGACAGGGGGCCTCGAGCAGTACTTC. It is translated as CASSPTGGLEQYF.

The chain has TRBV27 and TRBJ2-1, with 7 nucleotides matching TRBD2. The germline V gene encodes CDR1 MNHEY and CDR2 SMNVEV (reference sequence). V trimming: 3 bases; J trimming: 7 bases; junction bases outside the gene matches: 6. This CDR3 spans 14 amino acids. CDR3 protein: CASSFGGSLNEQFF. For the CDR3, the DNA is TGTGCCAGCAGTTTCGGCGGGAGTTTAAATGAGCAGTTCTTC.

The table lists this clone with a count of one. V is TRBV6-1 and J is TRBJ1-2; tentatively, D is TRBD1 (5 bases). Germline V gene data show CDR1 as MNHNS and CDR2 as SASEGT. The CDR3 is 15 amino acids. V was clipped by 1 base and J by 5 bases, with 14 bases between them. The CDR3 is CASSEEGPRRYGYTF. The DNA for the CDR3 is TGTGCCAGCAGTGAAGAGGGACCTCGGCGTTATGGCTACACCTTC.

The V gene is TRBV28, the J gene TRBJ1-5, with 9 bases that match TRBD1. The germline gives CDR1 MDHEN, CDR2 SYDVKM. V shed 5 bases and J 3 bases; nucleotides not matched to a gene: 8. The CDR3 spans 16 residues. This chain's CDR3 is CASSLGTGSNNQPQHF. In DNA, the CDR3 is TGTGCCAGCAGTCTCGGGACAGGGAGCAACAATCAGCCCCAGCATTTT. The full variable domain, rest sourced from reference TRBV28 and TRBJ1-5, is DVKVTQSSRYLVKRTGEKVFLECVQDMDHENMFWYRQDPGLGLRLIYFSYDVKMKEKGDIPEGYSVSREKKERFSLILESASTNQTSMYLCASSLGTGSNNQPQHFGDGTRLSIL.

This clone was picked up one time. V usage is TRBV5-4 and J usage is TRBJ2-5; tentatively, D is TRBD2 (5 bases). The CDR3 runs to 11 residues. Germline V gene data show CDR1 as SGHNT and CDR2 as YYREEE (reference sequence). The germline V and J ends were trimmed by 2 bases and 8 bases, with 7 bases remaining between them. The CDR3 DNA sequence: TGTGCCAGCAGCTTCCGGGGAACCCAGTACTTC. It encodes CASSFRGTQYF.

J is TRBJ2-7 and V is TRBV4-2, with 8 bases matching TRBD1. The CDR3 spans 17 residues. The trim removed 3 bases at V and 5 bases at J, leaving 15 bases unmatched. Germline CDR1 and CDR2: LGHNA and YNFKEQ. CDR3 amino acids: CASSHRSLRTGRNEQYF. CDR3 DNA sequence: TGTGCCAGCAGCCATAGGAGTCTTCGGACAGGGAGAAACGAGCAGTACTTC.

This clone was observed once. In DNA form, the CDR3 reads TGTGCCACCGGCGGGATGACTGGAAACACCATATATTTT. Translation gives CATGGMTGNTIYF. This chain uses TRBV28 with TRBJ1-3; no clear D. The CDR3 covers 13 residues. V was clipped by 10 bases and J by 2 bases, with 12 bases between them. Germline V gene sequence: CDR1 MDHEN, CDR2 SYDVKM.

Worth noting for this clone: Other DNA sequences of this sample code for an identical CDR3. In DNA form, the CDR3 reads TGTGCCAGCAGTAATAACCAGCCCCAGCATTTT. Its translation: CASSNNQPQHF. The chain carries TRBV28 and TRBJ1-5; no definite D call. This CDR3 region has 11 residues. The V gene lost 5 bases and the J gene lost 7 bases, with 6 bases spanning the gap. Germline assignment: CDR1 MDHEN and CDR2 SYDVKM.

This chain connects TRBV13 to TRBJ2-7; 7 nucleotides align to TRBD1. The germline CDR1 and CDR2 sequences are PRHDT and FYEKMQ (reference sequence). The CDR3 loop spans 13 amino acids. V was pared by 3 bases and J by 2 bases, with 1 base of the junction left unmatched. CDR3: CASSLTGTYEQYF. The DNA for the CDR3 is TGTGCCAGCAGCTTGACAGGGACCTACGAGCAGTACTTC.

This clone has only one observation. The rearrangement links TRBV7-8 to TRBJ2-5; D gene ambiguous. The CDR3 has 11 residues. V shed 3 bases and J shed 5 bases, with 4 bases lying between them. Looked up from germline, CDR1 is SGHVS and CDR2 is FQNEAQ. CDR3 nucleotide sequence: TGTGCCAGCAGCTTTACGGAGACCCAGTACTTC. It codes for CASSFTETQYF.

The J gene is TRBJ2-5, the V gene TRBV9, with TRBD2 as a possible D gene (5 bases). CDR3 size: 14 residues. Trimming took 4 bases from V and 2 from J, leaving 12 bases between them. CDR1 SGDLS and CDR2 YYNGEE come from the germline V gene. The CDR3 nucleotides read TGTGCCAGCAGCCCCCGGGAAACACAAGAGACCCAGTACTTC. It encodes CASSPRETQETQYF.